The count of the clone carrying this T cell receptor beta chain is one. Its antigen remains unknown. The sample originates from a study of glioma-infiltrating T cells after dendritic cell vaccination. The study, taken as a whole, reports: Higher TCR clonality did not directly relate to longer survival. The cohort had few patients with full blood and tumor sets.

Germline CDR1 reads SGHRS; CDR2 reads YFSETQ. This CDR3 has 13 residues. V lost 0 bases and J 8 bases, leaving 9 bases between the germline ends. The table came from immunoSEQ multiplex PCR; TCRdb's copy has only in-frame clones and leaves some out. The sample yields tens of thousands of clones, more than 65% seen once. V usage is TRBV5-1 and J usage is TRBJ2-4; D ambiguous. This TCR derives from a human donor with glioblastoma. Sequences were derived from blood, sampled before dendritic cell vaccination. CDR3 coding DNA: TGCGCCAGCAGCTTGGAGGCAGGTTACATTCAGTACTTC. This sequence encodes CASSLEAGYIQYF.